This T cell receptor beta chain was identified during a study of Ad26.COV2.S vaccination and SARS-CoV-2 variants. For the study at large: It was the COV1001 Ad26.COV2.S trial arm that included the donor. Findings and caveats of the study: Vaccine recipients surpassed placebo recipients in spike-specific TCR breadth.

This clone has only one observation. Its antigen is unknown. Sequenced by immunoSEQ multiplex PCR; TCRdb stores in-frame clones only, minus some. The sample contains some 300,000 clones, around 83% of which appear only once. Treatment: about 20 received Ad26.COV2.S at low or high dose, single or two shots; 5 received placebo; per-sample allocation not given. Vaccine and placebo recipients were sampled on day 63 after the first injection. In Boston, an adult donor aged 18-55 years took part. Trimming removed 4 bases from V and 2 bases from J, with 9 bases in between. The CDR3 loop spans 13 amino acids. Germline V gives CDR1 MNHEY, CDR2 SVGAGI.

The TCR comes from a person between 18 and 65 years old who received the Ad26.COV2.S COVID-19 vaccine or a placebo. The V and J genes are TRBV6-5 and TRBJ2-7, with D possibly matching TRBD1 (6 bases). The sample here was peripheral blood, taken in a trial of Ad26.COV2.S vaccine versus placebo. CDR3 DNA sequence: TGTGCCAGCAGTTTAGGACAGACCTACGAGCAGTACTTC. Translating gives CASSLGQTYEQYF.